The clone carrying this T cell receptor (beta chain) was detected many times. The antigen is undetermined. The data originate from a study of spatial heterogeneity in lung cancer. Overall study findings and caveats: Counts that tracked tumor mutation counts were those of expanded intratumoral alpha and beta TCRs.

Sample time point: sample taken at primary tumor resection. TCRdb re-derived calls from the 5' RACE reads in MiXCR, one entry per CDR3 protein. The sample has about 28,000 distinct CDR3 sequences, about 6.6% seen once. This CDR3 is 12 amino acids long. Germline V gene lookup returns CDR1 DFQATT and CDR2 SNEGSKA (reference sequence). V was shortened by 3 bases and J by 5 bases, with 8 bases between the two germline ends. The sample in question was lung tumor tissue, obtained at surgery. V gene TRBV20-1 combines with J gene TRBJ1-5, with TRBD1 as a possible D gene (5 bases). This receptor was identified in a male donor with early-stage non-small cell lung cancer. CDR3 residues: CSARWGDQPQHF. CDR3 in DNA: TGCAGTGCTAGGTGGGGGGATCAGCCCCAGCATTTT.